This TCR beta chain is drawn from a study of T-cell memory formation after mild COVID-19. TCRdb ran MiXCR on the 5' RACE reads and lists one entry per CDR3 protein. The sample contains some 82,000 distinct CDR3 sequences, roughly 13% of which appear only once. From germline, CDR1 is DFQATT and CDR2 SNEGSKA (reference sequence). V gave up 0 bases and J gave up 2 bases; unmatched junction bases: 1. The CDR3 extends over 15 amino acids. The sequencing sample was made of PBMCs or a T cell subset sorted from them (not recorded which). This chain joins TRBV20-1 and TRBJ2-2; 9 bases fit TRBD1. This TCR came from a man younger than 30 who had mild COVID-19 (a few samples of this study predate the infection). Cell type and time point are not known. CDR3 region: CSAREDRGNTGELFF. The CDR3, as DNA: TGCAGTGCTAGAGAGGACAGGGGTAACACCGGGGAGCTGTTTTTT.